This T cell receptor beta chain was observed in a study of cytomegalovirus exposure and HLA in healthy donors (dated by TCRdb to the late 2010s). General notes on the study: An earlier analysis of roughly 610 of the donors reported 250 to 300 Gb of sequence data and 117 million unique TCR beta sequences obtained from about 180 million T cells. The study used immunosequencing to profile the T cell repertoires of 666 subjects and linked those repertoires to cytomegalovirus serostatus. In an earlier analysis of about 590 of the donors, high-throughput TCR beta sequencing was used to judge whether each TCR beta V gene segment behaved as functional or pseudogenic. To predict cytomegalovirus infection status, the study brought together high-throughput TCR immunosequencing, statistical association of individual TCRs with disease status, and machine learning. To study patterns of TCR occurrence, a later analysis re-analyzed previously published TCR beta repertoires from 650 to 750 donors and added high-resolution HLA genotyping. All discovery cohort repertoires had been generated on a single sequencing platform. HLA typing included class I and class II loci at four-digit resolution. In a later genetic analysis, genome-wide SNP genotypes for about 55% of the roughly 700 donors were used, and that subset was treated as a discovery cohort. Among some 400 genotyped donors of the cohort, an average of around 220,000 unique TCR beta nucleotide sequences was sequenced per donor, of which 15% to 20% were non-productive. Typing coverage differed by locus: A, B, C, DRB1 and DQB1 were typed in about 629-640 donors, DQA1 in about 550, DPA1 in 600 to 610, and DPB1 in around 440. Rather than using new phenotypic data, the later analysis identified candidate immune exposures from TCR beta sequences and from how often those sequences occurred across donors. An early release covering roughly 600 HLA-typed donors comprised roughly 300 gigabases of sequencing data and around 86 million unique TCR sequences. Roughly five DR-DQ haplotypes were treated as single units for association and clustering because of strong linkage in the cohort. The study aimed to test whether signatures of past pathogen exposure could be identified by cataloging public T cell receptors. Donor age, sex, ethnicity and CMV serostatus were collected together with the repertoire data. The genetic ancestry cluster associated with self-reported Caucasian donors included about 84% of the roughly 390 genotyped donors. Besides the first cohort of roughly 700 subjects, a separate validation cohort made up of about 120 different subjects was used. Broader findings and caveats from the paper: Immune exposure information for the cohort was limited to CMV serostatus. In a later analysis, most CMV-associated TCR beta chains were found to appear HLA-restricted, with HLA associations seemingly driven largely by CMV exposure. The study gave a list of 150 to 200 TCR beta chains associated with cytomegalovirus. Because counts were too low, some 16 rarely observed V segments, including chromosome 9 orphons, were excluded from the earlier analysis of 500 to 700 of the donors. V-gene and J-gene trimming of TCR beta chains was associated with a missense DCLRE1C variant in a later genetic analysis, and the association was replicated in an independent cohort. When HLA alleles, especially DR and DQ, strongly co-occurred, attributing TCR associations to individual alleles was difficult. Three of the identified cytomegalovirus-associated TCR beta chains were confirmed in vitro to be specific for cytomegalovirus antigens. Most TCR sequences were seen in very few donors, while some public TCRs were found in many individuals. This cohort had only TCR beta chains sequenced, and the lack of alpha or paired-chain data limited which features could be detected. In a later analysis, HLA-associated TCR beta chains were found to be more clonally expanded and to have lower generation probabilities than equally common non-associated chains. A further reported finding was that TCR beta sequences accurately predicted the HLA-A and HLA-B alleles for most subjects in the first cohort. A later analysis associated 15,000 to 20,000 TCR beta sequences with specific HLA alleles at a false discovery rate of 0.05. The sequencing pipeline was judged likely to have produced a cluster of highly shared sequence variants as a technical artifact. Correlated functional status among segregating V segments might be attributable to linkage disequilibrium, but an unknown experimental factor could not be ruled out. Roughly uniform sequencing depth across donors was assumed in presence/absence analyses, although this assumption may not hold. According to the authors, the approach could potentially be generalized to other disease states and immunological phenotypes. The classifier was reported to diagnose cytomegalovirus status with high specificity and sensitivity in both the original and validation cohorts. According to a later analysis, parvovirus B19, influenza, CMV and Epstein-Barr virus appeared linked to several top co-occurrence clusters. According to a later genetic analysis, donors in an Asian-associated ancestry cluster had fewer N-insertions in productive TCRs than the approximately 650-donor mean. Because HLA typing was missing for some donors at each locus, association tests included only the typed subset. In an earlier analysis of more than 450 of the donors, most TCR beta V segments were observed in productive rearrangements about 87% or about 30% of the time, broadly matching IMGT annotations. In a later analysis, the rate of TCR association differed among HLA loci, with DRB1 alleles having the most associated TCRs and HLA-C alleles having the fewest.

For this clone: Its antigen is unknown. No much larger clone is present one base from it, and per-base qualities are unavailable.

The cohort consisted of 600 or so healthy bone marrow donors. At the time of sampling, all cohort members were nominally healthy, though unrecorded immune exposures were likely present. The donor was CMV seropositive and belonged to the group of around 300 seropositive cohort members. Each donor provided a peripheral blood sample, and peripheral blood mononuclear cells were used for TCR beta sequencing. The Qiagen DNeasy Blood Extraction Kit was used to extract genomic DNA from the blood cell samples. Receptor libraries were prepared by the immunoSEQ multiplex PCR assay. For the multiplex PCR, a mixture combining 60 forward primers for TCR Vbeta segments and 13 reverse primers for TCR Jbeta segments was used. A multiplex PCR assay on genomic DNA amplified the CDR3 region of rearranged TCR beta genes. Amplified TCR beta libraries were sequenced as 87-base-pair reads on the Illumina HiSeq System. As for the authors' bioinformatics: Across the 670 or so repertoires, a later analysis counted 80 million or so unique TCR beta chains, some 11 million of which were shared by at least two donors. Raw reads were error-corrected and collapsed into unique sequences with a nearest-neighbor algorithm that merged closely related sequences to remove PCR and sequencing errors. CDR3 sequences were aligned to IMGT reference sequences to assign V, D and J gene segments. For a sequence to be retained, at least a six-nucleotide match to both a V gene segment and a J gene segment was required. A rearrangement counted as productive if the CDR3 had no stop codons and remained in frame with V and J, and every other rearrangement counted as non-productive. CDR3 was defined by IMGT convention, running from the second conserved V-encoded cysteine to the conserved J-encoded phenylalanine. The earlier analysis of fewer than 750 of the donors excluded sequences that lacked an unambiguous match to a single V gene segment. In an earlier analysis of a few hundred of the donors, V segments were called functional above 56.7% productive rearrangements and were called segregating when the between-donor standard deviation exceeded 5%. To diagnose cytomegalovirus status from the catalog of TCR beta chain sequences, a statistical classification framework was built. A later analysis assigned V and J genes by comparing TCR nucleotide sequences with IMGT/GENE-DB human TR gene sequences. In a later analysis, CDR3 sequences and most-parsimonious VDJ recombination scenarios were assigned using the TCRdist pipeline. In a later analysis, every TCR beta chain was defined by the combination of its CDR3 amino acid sequence and its V-gene family, and reads without a unique V-gene family were dropped. A later analysis removed 592 highly shared, low-generation-probability nucleotide sequences to deal with suspected cross-contamination and a sequencing artifact. A later analysis calculated a clonal expansion index for each public chain from normalized within-repertoire ranks of inferred template counts. In a later analysis, generation probabilities were computed using a VDJ recombination model fitted to out-of-frame rearrangements, and the results were checked against IGoR. In a later analysis, hypergeometric tests were used to score TCR-TCR, TCR-HLA and TCR-CMV co-occurrence, with a repertoire-size bias correction applied to TCR pairs. False discovery rates were estimated in a later analysis by permuting HLA or CMV assignments 20 times. In a later analysis, co-occurring TCRs were grouped with DBSCAN, and TCRdist sequence similarity was added when clustering was performed within HLA-allele-positive subsets. Repertoires with fewer than 30,000 or more than 120,000 public chains, plus five repertoires with anomalous nucleotide sharing, were excluded from co-occurrence clustering. Sourced from immuneACCESS, this table was stored by TCRdb with only in-frame sequences that have V and J called. A share of the clones is absent; for the studies checked, an unresolved V gene accounts for under half, and the remainder has no known explanation. For V, J and clone size, that table is used; D and trimming come from the DNA. In all, the sample holds about 69,000 clones, and roughly 80% of those were seen once. Together, the top ten hold about 20% of the sample.

Material for sequencing was PBMCs. The source of this sequence is a woman aged 30 to 39 in good health and CMV-seropositive.

The DNA sequence follows: TGCGCCAGCAGCAGTACACTAGCGGCTAGCACAGATACGCAGTATTTT. Its translation reads: CASSSTLAASTDTQYF. Here the chain combines TRBV5-1 and TRBJ2-3; 8 nucleotides in the junction match TRBD2. CDR1 SGHRS and CDR2 YFSETQ were looked up in the germline V gene. The CDR3 spans 16 residues, from the cysteine through the phenylalanine. This entry keeps only the CDR3 DNA: 48 bases, framed from base 1. V loses 4 bases at its end and J loses 0 bases; junction bases beyond the gene matches: 7.